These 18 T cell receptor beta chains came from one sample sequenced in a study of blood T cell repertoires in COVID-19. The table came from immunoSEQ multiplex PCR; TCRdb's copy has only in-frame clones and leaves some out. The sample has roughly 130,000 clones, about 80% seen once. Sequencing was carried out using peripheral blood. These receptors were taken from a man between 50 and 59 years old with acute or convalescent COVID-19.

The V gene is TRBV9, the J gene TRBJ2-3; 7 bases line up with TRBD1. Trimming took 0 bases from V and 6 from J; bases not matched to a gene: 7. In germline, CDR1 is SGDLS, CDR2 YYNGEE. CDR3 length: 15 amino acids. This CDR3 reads CASSVEGASPDTQYF. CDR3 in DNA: TGTGCCAGCAGCGTAGAGGGGGCTTCCCCGGATACGCAGTATTTT.

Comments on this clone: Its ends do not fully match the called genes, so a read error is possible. CDR3 residues: CASSVDISSNQPQHF. For the CDR3, the DNA is TGTGCCAGTAGTGTAGACATTTCCAGCAATCAGCCCCAGCATTTT. The chain employs TRBV19 and TRBJ1-5; D uncertain. The CDR3 runs 15 residues. CDR1 is LNHDA and CDR2 is SQIVND in the germline V gene (reference sequence).

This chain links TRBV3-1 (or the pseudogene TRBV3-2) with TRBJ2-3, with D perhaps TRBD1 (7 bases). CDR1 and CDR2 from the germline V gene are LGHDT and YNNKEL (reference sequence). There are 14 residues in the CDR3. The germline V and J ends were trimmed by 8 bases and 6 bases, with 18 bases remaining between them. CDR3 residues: CASGGGPNLDTQYF. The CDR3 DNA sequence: TGTGCCAGCGGAGGGGGCCCGAACTTGGATACGCAGTATTTT.

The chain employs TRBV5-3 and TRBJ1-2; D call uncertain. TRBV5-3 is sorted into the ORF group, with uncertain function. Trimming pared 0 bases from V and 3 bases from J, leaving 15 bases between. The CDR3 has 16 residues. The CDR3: CARSLDIRGSHYGYTF. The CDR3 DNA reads TGTGCCAGAAGCTTGGATATCCGGGGTTCCCACTATGGCTACACCTTC.

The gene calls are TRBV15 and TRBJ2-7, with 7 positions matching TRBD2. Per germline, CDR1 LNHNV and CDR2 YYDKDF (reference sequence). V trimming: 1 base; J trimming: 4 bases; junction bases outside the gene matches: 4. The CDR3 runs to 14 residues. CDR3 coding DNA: TGTGCCACCAGCAGAGGGGGGGGGTCATACGAGCAGTACTTC. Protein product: CATSRGGGSYEQYF.

CDR3 in DNA: TGTGCCAGCAGTGTGGGACTAGCGAATGGGGCCAACGTCCTGACTTTC. It translates to CASSVGLANGANVLTF. The genes are TRBV2 and TRBJ2-6, with 10 positions matching TRBD2. J gave up 3 bases and V 4 bases, and 3 bases lay outside the gene matches. The CDR3 is 16 residues long. Germline values: CDR1 SNHLY, CDR2 FYNNEI.

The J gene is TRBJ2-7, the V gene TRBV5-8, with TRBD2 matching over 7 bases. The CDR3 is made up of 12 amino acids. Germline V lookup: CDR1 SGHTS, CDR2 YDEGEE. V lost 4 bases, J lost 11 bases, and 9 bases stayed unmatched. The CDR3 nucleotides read TGTGCCAGCAGCATGAGCGGGGTCCGGGAGTACTTC. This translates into CASSMSGVREYF.

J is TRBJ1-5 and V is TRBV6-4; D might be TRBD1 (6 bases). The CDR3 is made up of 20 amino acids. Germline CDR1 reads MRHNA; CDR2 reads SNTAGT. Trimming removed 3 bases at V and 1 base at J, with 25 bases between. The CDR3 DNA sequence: TGTGCCAGCAGTGAGGAAAAAGATGTGGGACACCGGAGGAGCAATCAGCCCCAGCATTTT. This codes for CASSEEKDVGHRRSNQPQHF.

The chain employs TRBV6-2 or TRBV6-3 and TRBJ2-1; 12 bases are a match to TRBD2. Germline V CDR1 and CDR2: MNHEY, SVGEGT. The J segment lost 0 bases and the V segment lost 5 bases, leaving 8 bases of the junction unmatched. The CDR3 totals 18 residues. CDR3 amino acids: CASSPRLAGVSSYNEQFF. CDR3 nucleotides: TGTGCCAGCAGTCCGAGACTAGCGGGGGTTAGCTCCTACAATGAGCAGTTCTTC.

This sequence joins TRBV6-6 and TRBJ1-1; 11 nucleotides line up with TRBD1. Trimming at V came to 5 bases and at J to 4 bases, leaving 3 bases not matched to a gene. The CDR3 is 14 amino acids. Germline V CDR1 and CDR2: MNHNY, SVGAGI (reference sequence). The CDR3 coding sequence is TGTGCCAGCAGTACGGGGACAGGGGGCACTGAAGCTTTCTTT. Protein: CASSTGTGGTEAFF.

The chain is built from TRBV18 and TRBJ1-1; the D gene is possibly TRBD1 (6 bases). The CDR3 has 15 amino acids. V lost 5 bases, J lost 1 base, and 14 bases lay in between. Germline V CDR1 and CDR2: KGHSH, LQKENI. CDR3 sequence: CASSGGAGKNTEAFF. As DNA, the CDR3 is TGTGCCAGCTCAGGGGGGGCAGGGAAGAACACTGAAGCTTTCTTT.

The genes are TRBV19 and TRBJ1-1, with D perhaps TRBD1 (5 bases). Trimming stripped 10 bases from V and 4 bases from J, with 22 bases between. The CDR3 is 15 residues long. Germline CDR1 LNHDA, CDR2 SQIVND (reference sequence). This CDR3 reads CATHETALGFTEAFF. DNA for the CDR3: TGTGCCACTCATGAGACAGCTCTGGGTTTCACTGAAGCTTTCTTT.

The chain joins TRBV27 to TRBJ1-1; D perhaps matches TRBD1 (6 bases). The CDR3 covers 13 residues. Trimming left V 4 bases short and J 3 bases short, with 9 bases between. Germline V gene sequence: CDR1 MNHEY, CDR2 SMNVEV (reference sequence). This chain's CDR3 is CASSYNRDTEAFF. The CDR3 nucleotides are TGTGCCAGCAGTTACAACAGGGACACTGAAGCTTTCTTT.

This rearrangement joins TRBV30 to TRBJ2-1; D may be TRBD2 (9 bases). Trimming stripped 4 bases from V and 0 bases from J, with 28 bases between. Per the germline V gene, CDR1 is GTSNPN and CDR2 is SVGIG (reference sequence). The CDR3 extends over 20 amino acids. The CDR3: CAWISKPGGLAGSSYNEQFF. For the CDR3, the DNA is TGTGCCTGGATCTCAAAGCCAGGGGGCCTAGCGGGGAGCTCCTACAATGAGCAGTTCTTC. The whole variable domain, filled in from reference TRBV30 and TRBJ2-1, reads SQTIHQWPATLVQPVGSPLSLECTVEGTSNPNLYWYRQAAGRGLQLLFYSVGIGQISSEVPQNLSASRPQDRQFILSSKKLLLSDSGFYLCAWISKPGGLAGSSYNEQFFGPGTRLTVL.

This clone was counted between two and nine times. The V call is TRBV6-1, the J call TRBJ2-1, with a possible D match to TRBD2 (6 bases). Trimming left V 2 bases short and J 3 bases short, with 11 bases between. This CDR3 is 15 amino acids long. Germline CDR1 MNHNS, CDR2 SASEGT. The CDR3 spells CASSETASDYNEQFF. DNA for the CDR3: TGTGCCAGCAGTGAAACGGCTAGCGACTACAATGAGCAGTTCTTC.

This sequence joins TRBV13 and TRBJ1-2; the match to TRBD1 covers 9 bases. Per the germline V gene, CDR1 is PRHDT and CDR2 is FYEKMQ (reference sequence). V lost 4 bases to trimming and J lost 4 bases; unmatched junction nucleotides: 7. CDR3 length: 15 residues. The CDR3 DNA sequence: TGTGCCAGCAGCTCGAACAGGGGGCTGGGCTATGGCTACACCTTC. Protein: CASSSNRGLGYGYTF.

In nucleotides, the CDR3 is TGCAGCGCCTCAAAACAGGGCGAGCAGTACGTC. Its translation is CSASKQGEQYV. This sequence joins TRBV29-1 and TRBJ2-7, with D possibly matching TRBD1 (6 bases). Per the germline V gene, CDR1 is SQVTM and CDR2 is ANQGSEA. The V end was cut by 7 bases, the J end by 6 bases, with 13 bases between. The CDR3 covers 11 residues.

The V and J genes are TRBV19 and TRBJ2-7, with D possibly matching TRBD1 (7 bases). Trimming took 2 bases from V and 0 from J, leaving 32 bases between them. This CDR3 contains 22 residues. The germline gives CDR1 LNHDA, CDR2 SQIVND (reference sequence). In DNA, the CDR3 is TGTGCCAGTAGTATATCTGGTTGGGGGGACAGAGACAACCCGGTAATCTCCTACGAGCAGTACGTC. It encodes CASSISGWGDRDNPVISYEQYV.